This T cell receptor (beta chain) stems from a study of blood T cell repertoires in COVID-19. Overall study: Samples of COVID-19 (acute and convalescent) were obtained from the United States, Italy and Spain. Nucleic acid was either cDNA or gDNA, and it came from T cells, B-cell-depleted T cells, or PBMCs.

As processed by the authors: Cell counts per sample came from amplifying reference gene primers. Using immunoSEQ multiplex PCR, the repertoire was profiled, and TCRdb retains in-frame clones only, with some absent. That table is the source of V, J and clone size, and D and trimming were worked out from the DNA. The table lists 220,000 or so clones, about 82% of them singletons. Clinical history reported by participants formed the basis on which cohorts were assigned. Germline values: CDR1 SGHRS, CDR2 YFSETQ. V shed 0 bases, J shed 5 bases, and the junction held 5 bases outside the gene matches. The CDR3 is 15 amino acids.

The TCR comes from a woman aged 50 to 65 who had recovered from COVID-19. The V gene is TRBV5-1, the J gene TRBJ2-1; 7 nucleotides line up with TRBD2. Sequencing was done on a sample of PBMCs or T cells enriched from blood (not recorded which). CDR3 in amino acids: CASSLVGLADNEQFF. The CDR3 DNA sequence: TGCGCCAGCAGCTTGGTCGGGCTAGCGGACAATGAGCAGTTCTTC.